The rows below give T cell receptor beta chains drawn from one sample of a study of PD-L1 blockade in urothelial cancer. TCRdb keeps only in-frame clones here, not all; method: immunoSEQ multiplex PCR. This table holds about 90,000 clones, 75% to 90% found once. The source material was PBMCs, sampled around atezolizumab (anti-PD-L1) treatment. All receptors come from a man between 65 and 80 years old with urothelial cancer. Each CDR3 is given with its conserved first and last residue. The order of the fields is D gene, CDR3 length, V gene, J gene, clone size, CDR3 protein, CDR3 DNA. The D gene is left open where the match is weak. Part of the rows lack a size; the others show once, few, many or a class for expanded clones.

.,15,TRBV5-7,TRBJ1-5,once,CASSCGQRSNQPQHF,TGTGCCAGCAGCTGTGGACAGCGTAGCAATCAGCCCCAGCATTTT
.,14,TRBV12-5,TRBJ2-2,once,CASGSGLYTGELFF,TGTGCTAGTGGTTCTGGACTATACACCGGGGAGCTGTTTTTT
.,15,TRBV7-6,TRBJ2-7,.,CASSPLTSSSYEQYF,TGTGCCAGCAGTCCTCTAACTTCGAGCTCCTACGAGCAGTACTTC
.,12,TRBV5-1,TRBJ1-2,.,CASSSQGDGYTF,TGCGCCAGCAGCTCACAGGGTGATGGCTACACCTTC
TRBD2,16,TRBV5-1,TRBJ2-2,.,CASSLGSGGQTGELFF,TGCGCCAGCAGCTTGGGTAGCGGGGGACAGACCGGGGAGCTGTTTTTT
.,13,TRBV7-9,TRBJ2-1,.,CASSDGQYNEQFF,TGTGCCAGCAGCGACGGACAGTACAATGAGCAGTTCTTC
.,15,TRBV7-2,TRBJ2-3,.,CASSLGANQEDTQYF,TGTGCCAGCAGCTTAGGGGCGAATCAAGAAGATACGCAGTATTTT
.,13,TRBV19,TRBJ1-5,.,CASLGQRNQPQHF,TGTGCCAGTCTGGGCCAAAGAAATCAGCCCCAGCATTTT
TRBD2,19,TRBV5-1,TRBJ2-3,.,CASSLGTSGGFLSTDTQYF,TGCGCCAGCAGCCTCGGGACTAGCGGGGGGTTTCTTAGCACAGATACGCAGTATTTT
.,16,TRBV2,TRBJ2-1,.,CASKFSGRVLYNEQFF,TGTGCCAGTAAATTTAGCGGTAGGGTCCTCTACAATGAGCAGTTCTTC
TRBD1,14,TRBV6-6,TRBJ2-7,.,CASSLDRATYEQYF,TGTGCCAGCAGTCTGGACAGGGCTACCTACGAGCAGTACTTC
.,13,TRBV5-6,TRBJ2-7,few,CASSLQGSYEQYF,TGTGCCAGCAGCTTGCAGGGTTCCTACGAGCAGTACTTC
.,16,TRBV28,TRBJ1-2,.,CASSSTPRSTRYGYTF,TGTGCCAGCAGTTCCACACCTAGGTCAACTCGGTACGGCTACACCTTC
.,14,TRBV5-1,TRBJ1-2,.,CASSLVPGNYGYTF,TGCGCCAGCAGCTTGGTGCCGGGAAACTATGGCTACACCTTC
.,17,TRBV7-2,TRBJ2-2,.,CASSFGTRHLNTGELFF,TGTGCCAGCAGCTTCGGGACAAGGCACCTGAACACCGGGGAGCTGTTTTTT
TRBD2,13,TRBV6-5,TRBJ2-1,.,CASSLAGTNEQFF,TGTGCCAGCAGTTTAGCGGGAACGAATGAGCAGTTCTTC
.,13,TRBV5-4,TRBJ1-1,.,CASSADKDTEAFF,TGTGCCAGCAGCGCCGACAAAGACACTGAAGCTTTCTTT
.,14,TRBV18,TRBJ1-1,.,CASSGQSMNTEAFF,TGTGCCAGCTCAGGACAGAGTATGAACACTGAAGCTTTCTTT
.,15,TRBV11-3,TRBJ2-7,.,CASSLDRGRFYEQYF,TGTGCCAGCAGCTTAGATAGGGGCCGATTTTACGAGCAGTACTTC
TRBD1,15,TRBV2,TRBJ2-2,.,CASSKDRVNTGELFF,TGTGCCAGCAGTAAGGACAGGGTGAACACCGGGGAGCTGTTTTTT
TRBD2,15,TRBV6-1,TRBJ2-7,few,CASSYERGGSYEQYF,TGTGCCAGCAGCTACGAGCGGGGGGGCTCCTACGAGCAGTACTTC
TRBD2,14,TRBV18,TRBJ2-5,.,CASSPAGGRETQYF,TGTGCCAGCTCACCAGCGGGGGGCAGGGAGACCCAGTACTTC
.,14,TRBV7-2,TRBJ2-3,.,CASSQLVGTDTQYF,TGTGCCAGCAGCCAGCTAGTTGGCACAGATACGCAGTATTTT
.,13,TRBV9,TRBJ1-4,.,CASSVTQGEKLFF,TGTGCCAGCAGCGTCACACAGGGCGAAAAACTGTTTTTT
.,14,TRBV21-1,TRBJ2-5,.,CASSRTLREETQYF,TGTGCCAGCAGCCGGACGCTACGGGAGGAGACCCAGTACTTC
TRBD2,17,TRBV19,TRBJ2-7,.,CASRPSTSGSFYNEQYF,TGTGCCAGTAGACCCTCTACTAGCGGGAGCTTTTACAACGAGCAGTACTTC
TRBD1,12,TRBV29-1,TRBJ1-2,.,CSGWTGDYGYTF,TGCAGCGGGTGGACAGGGGACTATGGCTACACCTTC
.,14,TRBV7-9,TRBJ2-5,few,CASSSLQGSETQYF,TGTGCCAGCAGCTCCCTCCAGGGCTCAGAGACCCAGTACTTC
TRBD1,15,TRBV7-9,TRBJ2-3,.,CASSAGQGASDTQYF,TGTGCCAGCAGCGCGGGACAGGGGGCGTCAGATACGCAGTATTTT
.,13,TRBV19,TRBJ2-7,.,CASSYRDTYEQYF,TGTGCCAGTAGTTACCGGGACACGTACGAGCAGTACTTC
TRBD1,20,TRBV9,TRBJ2-3,.,CASSERGQGAETWGTDTQYF,TGTGCCAGCAGCGAGAGAGGACAGGGGGCGGAAACGTGGGGCACAGATACGCAGTATTTT
.,14,TRBV27,TRBJ2-5,.,CASQKGGSVETQYF,TGTGCCAGCCAAAAGGGAGGAAGTGTAGAGACCCAGTACTTC
.,15,TRBV4-3,TRBJ2-3,.,CASSQDRSTGDTQYF,TGCGCCAGCAGCCAAGATCGCAGTACGGGAGATACGCAGTATTTT
.,18,TRBV5-4,TRBJ2-2,.,CASSSGGGSGRTTGELFF,TGTGCCAGCAGCTCCGGAGGTGGTTCCGGGCGAACCACCGGGGAGCTGTTTTTT
.,14,TRBV19,TRBJ1-6,few,CASTAGLPNSPLHF,TGTGCCAGTACCGCGGGGCTCCCTAATTCACCCCTCCACTTT
.,13,TRBV19,TRBJ2-1,.,CATAPGSYNEQFF,TGTGCCACCGCGCCGGGATCCTACAATGAGCAGTTCTTC
.,14,TRBV7-2,TRBJ1-2,.,CASSPGQLAYGYTF,TGTGCCAGCAGCCCAGGACAGCTAGCCTATGGCTACACCTTC
.,14,TRBV5-8,TRBJ1-3,.,CASSLAGTGNTIYF,TGTGCCAGCAGCTTGGCAGGGACTGGAAACACCATATATTTT
TRBD2,11,TRBV10-3,TRBJ2-5,.,CAMGTSQTQYF,TGTGCCATGGGGACTAGTCAAACCCAGTACTTC
TRBD1,15,TRBV27,TRBJ2-1,.,CASSLGGQGWNEQFF,TGTGCCAGCAGTTTAGGGGGACAGGGGTGGAATGAGCAGTTCTTC
.,14,TRBV5-1,TRBJ2-7,.,CASSPTISSYEQYF,TGCGCCAGCAGCCCCACTATCAGCTCCTACGAGCAGTACTTC
.,14,TRBV5-4,TRBJ2-5,.,CASSLDRHSETQYF,TGTGCCAGCAGCTTGGACAGACACAGTGAGACCCAGTACTTC
.,15,TRBV6-5,TRBJ2-4,.,CASSYSSGSKDIQYF,TGTGCCAGCAGTTACTCGTCAGGGTCCAAAGACATTCAGTACTTC
.,15,TRBV7-2,TRBJ2-3,once,CASSPGAGEADTQYF,TGTGCCAGCAGCCCAGGGGCGGGAGAGGCAGATACGCAGTATTTT
TRBD2,13,TRBV5-4,TRBJ2-7,.,CASSPGLVYEQYF,TGTGCCAGCAGCCCGGGACTAGTCTACGAGCAGTACTTC
.,14,TRBV30,TRBJ1-4,.,CAWSLQGGSEKLFF,TGTGCCTGGAGTTTACAGGGAGGGAGTGAAAAACTGTTTTTT